This T cell receptor (beta chain) derives from a study of blood T cell repertoires in COVID-19. CDR3 size: 15 residues. Germline V lookup: CDR1 MRHNA, CDR2 SNTAGT. V shed 5 bases and J 3 bases; nucleotides not matched to a gene: 6. The repertoire was sequenced with immunoSEQ multiplex PCR; TCRdb's copy has only in-frame clones and lacks some. Among 160,000 or so clones, more than 90% were seen once, and the ten largest hold around 17%. The receptor's source is a man in his sixties with active or convalescent COVID-19. The material sequenced was peripheral blood. V usage is TRBV6-4 and J usage is TRBJ1-1; 10 nucleotides match TRBD1. CDR3 coding DNA: TGTGCCAGCAGTCGGGACAGGGGATTACACACTGAAGCTTTCTTT. It is translated as CASSRDRGLHTEAFF.